This T cell receptor (beta chain) was found in a study of OX40 agonist ivuxolimab in advanced cancers. Clones were read by immunoSEQ multiplex PCR, and TCRdb kept only the in-frame ones, dropping some. The table records about 94,000 clones, roughly 87% of them present only once. The source material was CD4+ or CD8+ T cells sorted from blood, sampled in a trial of the OX40 agonist ivuxolimab. The source of this sequence is an adult with an advanced solid tumor such as melanoma, head and neck, liver or kidney cancer.

As DNA, the CDR3 is TGTGCCAGCAGCCCCCGAGACAGGAACACCTACGAGCAGTACTTC. Amino acid sequence: CASSPRDRNTYEQYF. The chain combines TRBV9 with TRBJ2-7; the D gene is possibly TRBD1 (6 bases). Per germline, CDR1 SGDLS and CDR2 YYNGEE. This CDR3 is 15 amino acids long. V was clipped by 4 bases and J by 2 bases, with 16 bases between them.